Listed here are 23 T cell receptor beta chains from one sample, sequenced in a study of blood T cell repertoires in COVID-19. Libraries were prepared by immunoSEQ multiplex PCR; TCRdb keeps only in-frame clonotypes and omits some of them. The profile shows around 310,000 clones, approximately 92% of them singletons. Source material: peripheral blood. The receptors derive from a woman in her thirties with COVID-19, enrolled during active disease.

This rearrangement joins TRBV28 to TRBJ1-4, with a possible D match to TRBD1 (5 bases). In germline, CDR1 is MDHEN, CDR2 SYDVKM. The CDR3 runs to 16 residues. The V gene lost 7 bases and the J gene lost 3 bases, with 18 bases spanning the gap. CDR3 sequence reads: CASTIWRGSANEKLFF. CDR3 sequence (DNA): TGTGCCAGCACCATATGGAGGGGATCGGCTAATGAAAAACTGTTTTTT.

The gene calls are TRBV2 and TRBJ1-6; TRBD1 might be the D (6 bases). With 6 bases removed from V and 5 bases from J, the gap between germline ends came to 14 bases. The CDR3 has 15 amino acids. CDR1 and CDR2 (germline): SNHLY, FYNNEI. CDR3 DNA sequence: TGTGCCAGCAGGGAGAGACAGGAGCATAATTCACCCCTCCACTTT. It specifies CASRERQEHNSPLHF.

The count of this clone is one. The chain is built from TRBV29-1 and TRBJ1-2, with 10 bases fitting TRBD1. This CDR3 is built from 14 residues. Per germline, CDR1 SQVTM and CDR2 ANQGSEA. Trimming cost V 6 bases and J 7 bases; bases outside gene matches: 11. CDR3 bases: TGCAGCGTGGGAGGACAGGGGGTGTTTAGTGGCTACACCTTC. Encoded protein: CSVGGQGVFSGYTF.

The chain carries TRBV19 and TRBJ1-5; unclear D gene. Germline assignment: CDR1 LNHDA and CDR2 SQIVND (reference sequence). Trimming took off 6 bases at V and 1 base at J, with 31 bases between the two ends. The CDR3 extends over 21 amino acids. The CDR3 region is CASRNPFRPPGATKSNQPQHF. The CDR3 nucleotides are TGTGCCAGTAGGAACCCATTTAGACCACCGGGAGCCACTAAAAGCAATCAGCCCCAGCATTTT.

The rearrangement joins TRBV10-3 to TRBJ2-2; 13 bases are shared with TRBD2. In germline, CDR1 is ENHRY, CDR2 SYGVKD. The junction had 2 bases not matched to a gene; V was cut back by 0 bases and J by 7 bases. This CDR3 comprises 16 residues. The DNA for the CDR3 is TGTGCCATCAGTGAGTCGGGACTAGCGGGACACGGGGAGCTGTTTTTT. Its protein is CAISESGLAGHGELFF.

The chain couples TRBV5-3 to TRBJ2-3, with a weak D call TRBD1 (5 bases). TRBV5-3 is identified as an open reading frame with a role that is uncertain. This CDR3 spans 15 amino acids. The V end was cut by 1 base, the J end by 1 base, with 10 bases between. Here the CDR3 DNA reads TGTGCCAGAAGCTTGTCTGACAGCTGCACAGATACGCAGTATTTT. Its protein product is CARSLSDSCTDTQYF.

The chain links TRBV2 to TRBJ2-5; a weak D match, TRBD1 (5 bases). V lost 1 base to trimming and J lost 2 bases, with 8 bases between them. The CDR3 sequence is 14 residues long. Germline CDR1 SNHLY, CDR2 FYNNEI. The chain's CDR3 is CASSEGRGQETQYF. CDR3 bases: TGTGCCAGCAGTGAAGGTAGGGGTCAAGAGACCCAGTACTTC.

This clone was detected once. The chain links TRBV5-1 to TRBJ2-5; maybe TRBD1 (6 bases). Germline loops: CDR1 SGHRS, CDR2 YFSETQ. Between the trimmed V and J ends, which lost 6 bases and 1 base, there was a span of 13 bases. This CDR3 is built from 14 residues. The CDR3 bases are TGCGCCAGCACCGACGGACAGATCCAAGAGACCCAGTACTTC. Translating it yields CASTDGQIQETQYF.

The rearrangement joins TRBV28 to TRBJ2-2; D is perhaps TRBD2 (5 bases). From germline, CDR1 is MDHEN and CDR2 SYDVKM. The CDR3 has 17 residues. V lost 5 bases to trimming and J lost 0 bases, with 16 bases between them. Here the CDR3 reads CASSPWTVDANTGELFF. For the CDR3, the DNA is TGTGCCAGCAGTCCATGGACTGTCGACGCGAACACCGGGGAGCTGTTTTTT.

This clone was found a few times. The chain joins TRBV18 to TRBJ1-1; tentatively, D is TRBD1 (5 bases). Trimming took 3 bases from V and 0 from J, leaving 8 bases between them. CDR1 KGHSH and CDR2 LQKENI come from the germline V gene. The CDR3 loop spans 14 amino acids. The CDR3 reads CASSPTDMNTEAFF. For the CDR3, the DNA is TGTGCCAGCTCACCGACAGACATGAACACTGAAGCTTTCTTT. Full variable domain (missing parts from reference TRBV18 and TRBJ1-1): NAGVMQNPRHLVRRRGQEARLRCSPMKGHSHVYWYRQLPEEGLKFMVYLQKENIIDESGMPKERFSAEFPKEGPSILRIQQVVRGDSAAYFCASSPTDMNTEAFFGQGTRLTVV.

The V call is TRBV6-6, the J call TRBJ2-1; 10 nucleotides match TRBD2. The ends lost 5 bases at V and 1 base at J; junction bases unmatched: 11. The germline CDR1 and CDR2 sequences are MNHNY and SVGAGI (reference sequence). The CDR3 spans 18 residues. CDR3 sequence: CASSPEIGLAVSYNEQFF. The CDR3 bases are TGTGCCAGCAGTCCTGAAATTGGACTAGCGGTGTCCTACAATGAGCAGTTCTTC.

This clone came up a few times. The CDR3 nucleotides read TGTGCCACCGCGACCGGGCCCACAGGGAATGAGCAGTTCTTC. Translation: CATATGPTGNEQFF. The rearrangement joins TRBV24-1 to TRBJ2-1, with D perhaps TRBD1 (6 bases). CDR3 length equals 14 residues. Trimming removed 9 bases from V and 7 bases from J, with 18 bases in between. Germline V gene sequence: CDR1 KGHDR, CDR2 SFDVKD.

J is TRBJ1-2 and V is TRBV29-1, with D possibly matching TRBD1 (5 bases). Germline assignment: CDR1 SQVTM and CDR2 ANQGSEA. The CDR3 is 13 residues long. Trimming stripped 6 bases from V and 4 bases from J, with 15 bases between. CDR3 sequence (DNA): TGCAGCGTACCGATCAGGGAAAGCTATGGCTACACCTTC. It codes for CSVPIRESYGYTF. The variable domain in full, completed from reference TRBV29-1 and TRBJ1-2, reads SAVISQKPSRDICQRGTSLTIQCQVDSQVTMMFWYRQQPGQSLTLIATANQGSEATYESGFVIDKFPISRPNLTFSTLTVSNMSPEDSSIYLCSVPIRESYGYTFGSGTRLTVV.

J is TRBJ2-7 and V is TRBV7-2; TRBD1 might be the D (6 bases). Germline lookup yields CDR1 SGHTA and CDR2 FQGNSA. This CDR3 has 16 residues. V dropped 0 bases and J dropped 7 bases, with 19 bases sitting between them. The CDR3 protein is CASSLAPGTNSREQYF. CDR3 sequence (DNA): TGTGCCAGCAGCTTAGCGCCTGGGACAAACTCGAGGGAGCAGTACTTC.

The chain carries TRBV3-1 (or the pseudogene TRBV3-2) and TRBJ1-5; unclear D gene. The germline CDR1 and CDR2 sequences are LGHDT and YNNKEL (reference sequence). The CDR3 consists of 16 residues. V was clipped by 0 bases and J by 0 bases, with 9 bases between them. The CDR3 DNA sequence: TGTGCCAGCAGCCAAGAGGGCTCAGATAGCAATCAGCCCCAGCATTTT. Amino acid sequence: CASSQEGSDSNQPQHF.

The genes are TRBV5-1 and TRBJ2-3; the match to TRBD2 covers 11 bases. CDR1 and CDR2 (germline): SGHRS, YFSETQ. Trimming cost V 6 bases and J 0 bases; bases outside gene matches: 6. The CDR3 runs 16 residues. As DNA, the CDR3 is TGCGCCAGCAAGGAGCTAGCGGGGGGAAGCACAGATACGCAGTATTTT. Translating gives CASKELAGGSTDTQYF.

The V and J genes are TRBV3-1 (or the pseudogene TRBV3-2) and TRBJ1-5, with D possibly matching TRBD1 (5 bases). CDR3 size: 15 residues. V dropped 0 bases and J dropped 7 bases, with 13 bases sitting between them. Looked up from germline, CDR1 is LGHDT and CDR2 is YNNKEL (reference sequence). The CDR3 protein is CASSQDSAGPQPQHF. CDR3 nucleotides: TGTGCCAGCAGCCAAGATTCGGCAGGGCCCCAGCCCCAGCATTTT.

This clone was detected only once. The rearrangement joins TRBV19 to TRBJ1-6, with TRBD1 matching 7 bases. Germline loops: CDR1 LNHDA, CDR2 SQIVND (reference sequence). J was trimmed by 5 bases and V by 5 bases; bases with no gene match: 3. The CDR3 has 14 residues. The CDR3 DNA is TGTGCCAGTAGTTTGGGACAGAATAATTCACCCCTCCACTTT. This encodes CASSLGQNNSPLHF.

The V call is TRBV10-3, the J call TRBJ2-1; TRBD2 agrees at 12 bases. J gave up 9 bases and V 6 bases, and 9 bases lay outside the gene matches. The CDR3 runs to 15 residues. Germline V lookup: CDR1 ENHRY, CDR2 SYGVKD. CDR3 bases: TGTGCCATCAGAACTCTAGCGGGAGGGATGGGTGAGCAGTTCTTC. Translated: CAIRTLAGGMGEQFF.

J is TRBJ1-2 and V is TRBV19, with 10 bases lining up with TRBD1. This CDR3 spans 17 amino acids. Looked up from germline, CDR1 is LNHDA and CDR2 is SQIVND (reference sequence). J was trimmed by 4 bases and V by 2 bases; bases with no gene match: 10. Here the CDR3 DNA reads TGTGCCAGTAGTATAACCGCCGCGGGACAGGGGATCTATGGCTACACCTTC. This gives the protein CASSITAAGQGIYGYTF.

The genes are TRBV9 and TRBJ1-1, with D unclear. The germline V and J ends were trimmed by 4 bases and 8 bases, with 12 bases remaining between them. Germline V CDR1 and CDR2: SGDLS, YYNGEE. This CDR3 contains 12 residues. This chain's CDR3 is CASSPASTEAFF. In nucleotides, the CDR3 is TGTGCCAGCAGCCCAGCTAGCACCGAAGCTTTCTTT.

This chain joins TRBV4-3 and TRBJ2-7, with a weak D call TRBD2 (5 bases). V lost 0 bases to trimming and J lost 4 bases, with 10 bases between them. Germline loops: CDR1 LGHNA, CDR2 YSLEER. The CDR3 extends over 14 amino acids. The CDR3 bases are TGCGCCAGCAGCCAAGATTACGGGGAGTACGAGCAGTACTTC. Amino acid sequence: CASSQDYGEYEQYF.

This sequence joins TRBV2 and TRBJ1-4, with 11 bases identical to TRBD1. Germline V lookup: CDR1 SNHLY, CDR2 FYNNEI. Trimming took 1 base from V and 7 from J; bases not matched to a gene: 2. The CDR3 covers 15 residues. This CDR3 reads CASSEVGTGGEKLFF. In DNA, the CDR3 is TGTGCCAGCAGTGAAGTTGGGACAGGGGGTGAAAAACTGTTTTTT.